The source of this T cell receptor (beta chain) is a study of shared clonotypes between healthy human individuals. The CDR3 is made up of 14 amino acids. Trimming pared 5 bases from V and 7 bases from J, leaving 18 bases between. Germline CDR1 reads MNHEY; CDR2 reads SVGAGI. This clone was counted ten times or more. Deep was the level used in running the assay. In the authors' workflow: Junction-only immunoSEQ data arrived without quality scores, meaning filtering differed. Profiled with immunoSEQ multiplex PCR; TCRdb holds only in-frame clones, not every one. For V, J and clone size, that table is used; D and trimming come from the DNA. The repertoire consists of about a million clones, with roughly 77% occurring once and the leading ten covering 0.89%. All the donors were Caucasian adults who lived in Nashville, Tennessee.

V and J are TRBV6-5 and TRBJ2-7; D is ambiguous. This TCR was sampled from a man between 18 and 35 years old in good health. Some clones in this sample may be carry-over from other donors' samples. The sample comprised memory CD4+ T cells from PBMCs. Specified subset: CD45RA-negative fraction. This CDR3 is CASSPDRVAWEQYF. Here the CDR3 DNA reads TGTGCCAGCAGTCCTGATCGGGTGGCTTGGGAGCAGTACTTC.